One and the same sample provided the 13 T cell receptor beta chains below, sequenced in a study of T cell repertoires in aging, cancer and after chemotherapy. TCR beta rearrangements were amplified from peripheral blood genomic DNA. Multiplex touch-down PCR with TRB-A/B primers amplified rearranged V-D-J TRB sequences. Using its own MiXCR run on the multiplex PCR reads, TCRdb lists one record per CDR3 protein. This table holds more than 6,000 distinct CDR3 sequences, about 23% found once. Sequenced: blood. Receptors originate from a human donor with a blood cancer.

In this sample, this clonotype is medium-sized (0.01 to 0.1%). The chain links TRBV30 to TRBJ2-3, with D perhaps matching TRBD1 (6 bases). CDR3 length: 13 amino acids. V lost 4 bases to trimming and J lost 4 bases, with 12 bases between them. The germline V gene encodes CDR1 GTSNPN and CDR2 SVGIG (reference sequence). In DNA, the CDR3 is TGTGCCTGGAACAGGGTCTCAGCAGATACGCAGTATTTT. This gives the protein CAWNRVSADTQYF.

This clonotype was seen a few times. The rearrangement joins TRBV15 to TRBJ1-5; D not resolved. The CDR3 covers 14 residues. CDR1 is LNHNV and CDR2 is YYDKDF in the germline V gene (reference sequence). Trimming stripped 5 bases from V and 8 bases from J, with 16 bases between. CDR3 DNA sequence: TGTGCCACCAGCTCCTTTTCCTCCGGGGAGCCCCAGCATTTT. Translation gives CATSSFSSGEPQHF.

In the case of this clonotype: It may be a read error: a sequence one base away is much more abundant. The chain has TRBV12-3 or TRBV12-4 and TRBJ1-2; D is ambiguous. Trimming removed 5 bases at V and 4 bases at J, with 11 bases between. This CDR3 is built from 13 residues. As DNA, the CDR3 is TGTGCCAGCAGTACACTCTTGGGCTATGGCTACACCTTC. Its translation is CASSTLLGYGYTF.

Within the sample, this clonotype is medium-sized. The V and J genes are TRBV7-9 and TRBJ2-2; TRBD2 aligns across 7 bases. V gave up 9 bases and J gave up 2 bases; unmatched junction bases: 6. There are 14 residues in the CDR3. Germline CDR1 and CDR2: SEHNR and FQNEAQ (reference sequence). CDR3 sequence reads: CARTGTTNTGELFF. The CDR3 DNA follows: TGTGCCAGAACCGGGACTACCAACACCGGGGAGCTGTTTTTT.

J is TRBJ2-2 and V is TRBV20-1, with D uncertain. The CDR3 totals 17 residues. Trimming pared 5 bases from V and 2 bases from J, leaving 21 bases between. From germline, CDR1 is DFQATT and CDR2 SNEGSKA (reference sequence). The CDR3 here is CSARKWAAAVNTGELFF. The DNA of the CDR3 is TGCAGTGCTCGAAAATGGGCGGCCGCCGTTAACACCGGGGAGCTGTTTTTT.

About this clonotype: The CDR3 end shows no conserved phenylalanine or tryptophan, and so a read error is likely. The genes are TRBV28 and TRBJ1-2; D might be TRBD1 (5 bases). The ends were cut back, 5 bases at V and 4 bases at J, with 11 bases in the middle. CDR3 length: 13 amino acids. The germline CDR1 and CDR2 sequences are MDHEN and SYDVKM. CDR3 nucleotide sequence: TGTGCCAGCAGTACCCAGGGCGTCTATGGCTACACCTTA. This sequence encodes CASSTQGVYGYTL.

This clonotype was detected only a few times. The chain combines TRBV21-1 with TRBJ2-7; the D call in the table, TRBD2, was not verified against the DNA. TRBV21-1 counts as a pseudogene. The CDR3 contains 11 residues. CDR3 loop: CASNGPAEQYF. CDR3 nucleotides: TGTGCCAGCAACGGACCAGCCGAGCAGTACTTC.

This clonotype is medium-sized by share. The gene calls are TRBV19 and TRBJ1-2; TRBD1 matches 7 bases. This CDR3 is built from 12 residues. J gave up 8 bases and V 6 bases, and 6 bases lay outside the gene matches. Germline V gene lookup returns CDR1 LNHDA and CDR2 SQIVND (reference sequence). CDR3 protein: CASSLATGGYTF. CDR3 DNA: TGTGCCAGTAGCCTCGCGACAGGGGGCTACACCTTC.

Relative to its sample, this clonotype is medium-sized. This sequence joins TRBV7-6 and TRBJ2-1; TRBD1 matches 7 bases. Germline-derived CDR1 and CDR2 are SGHVS and FNYEAQ. The CDR3 runs 15 residues. The junction had 14 bases not matched to a gene; V was cut back by 5 bases and J by 10 bases. The chain's CDR3 is CASSLGGDGGGEQFF. The DNA for the CDR3 is TGTGCCAGCAGCCTAGGGGGCGACGGAGGCGGCGAGCAGTTCTTC. Full variable domain (outside the CDR3, taken from reference TRBV7-6 and TRBJ2-1): GAGVSQSPRYKVTKRGQDVALRCDPISGHVSLYWYRQALGQGPEFLTYFNYEAQQDKSGLPNDRFSAERPEGSISTLTIQRTEQRDSAMYRCASSLGGDGGGEQFFGPGTRLTVL.

The chain uses TRBV6-6 and TRBJ1-2; D ambiguous. Trimming took 2 bases from V and 9 from J, leaving 16 bases between them. The CDR3 is made up of 14 amino acids. The V gene's germline CDR1 is MNHNY and CDR2 SVGAGI (reference sequence). The CDR3 region has the DNA TGTGCCAGCAGTTACCCGGTCGGACGAATTAGCTACACCTTC. It is translated as CASSYPVGRISYTF.

The genes are TRBV4-3 and TRBJ2-7, with 8 bases aligning to TRBD2. V lost 3 bases, J lost 0 bases, and 7 bases stayed unmatched. From germline, CDR1 is LGHNA and CDR2 YSLEER. The CDR3 is made up of 16 amino acids. CDR3: CASSQGRTSSSYEQYF. For the CDR3, the DNA is TGCGCCAGCAGCCAGGGTAGGACTAGCAGCTCCTACGAGCAGTACTTC.

Relative to its sample, this clonotype is medium-sized. V and J are TRBV6-2 or TRBV6-3 and TRBJ2-1, with D perhaps TRBD1 (6 bases). Germline CDR1 and CDR2: MNHEY and SVGEGT. The CDR3 has 14 residues. Trimming removed 0 bases at V and 9 bases at J, with 12 bases between. CDR3 in DNA: TGTGCCAGCAGTTACTCGACAGGCTCCGTTGAGCAGTTCTTC. This encodes CASSYSTGSVEQFF.

Judged by abundance, this clonotype is medium-sized. The V gene is TRBV13, the J gene TRBJ2-1; D possibly matches TRBD1 or TRBD2 (5 bases each). CDR1 and CDR2 (germline): PRHDT, FYEKMQ (reference sequence). The ends were cut back, 5 bases at V and 10 bases at J, with 18 bases in the middle. The CDR3 has 14 residues. CDR3 amino acids: CASSPGRMSLEQFF. Written as DNA, the CDR3 is TGTGCCAGCAGCCCGGGACGGATGAGTTTAGAGCAGTTCTTC.